This T cell receptor (beta chain) was documented in a study of OX40 agonist ivuxolimab in advanced cancers. Study context: Those enrolled were 70% to 85% male, with a mean age of approximately 60 years and ages from 23 to 79. Findings and caveats of the study: Expanded peripheral T-cell antigen specificity went undetermined.

With 4 bases removed from V and 6 bases from J, the gap between germline ends came to 13 bases. CDR1 and CDR2 (germline): MNHEY, SVGAGI. CDR3 size: 14 residues. Concerning this clone: Its cognate antigen is unknown.

Sequencing used immunoSEQ multiplex PCR; TCRdb keeps in-frame clones, though not all of them. The data hold about 89,000 clones, with about 82% observed a single time. Sequenced material: CD4+ or CD8+ T cells sorted from blood, taken in a trial of the OX40 agonist ivuxolimab. The clonotype originates from an adult with an advanced solid tumor such as melanoma, head and neck, liver or kidney cancer. The V gene is TRBV6-5, the J gene TRBJ2-1; D call uncertain. The CDR3: CASSSLSDGNEQFF. In DNA, the CDR3 is TGTGCCAGCAGTTCCTTATCTGATGGCAATGAGCAGTTCTTC.